The next 2 T cell receptor beta chains were all read from a single sample in a study of T cell responses to AZD1222 COVID-19 vaccine. Produced via immunoSEQ multiplex PCR; TCRdb's table is partial and in-frame only. In the table there are 100,000 to 150,000 clones, about 89% of which are singletons. Sequences were derived from peripheral blood, sampled on day 0 of AZD1222 vaccination. These TCRs come from an adult in good health.

The V and J genes are TRBV7-8 and TRBJ2-7; 12 nucleotides agree with TRBD2. J was trimmed by 6 bases and V by 7 bases; bases with no gene match: 7. CDR3 size: 14 residues. CDR1 is SGHVS and CDR2 is FQNEAQ in the germline V gene. CDR3 bases: TGTGCCAGCATGGTAACTAGCGGGAGGAGCGAGCAGTACTTC. Its translation is CASMVTSGRSEQYF.

The genes are TRBV25-1 and TRBJ2-2; D not certain. V lost 7 bases and J lost 2, with 14 bases in between. Per the germline V gene, CDR1 is MGHDK and CDR2 is SYGVNS. The CDR3 loop spans 15 amino acids. In nucleotides, the CDR3 is TGTGCCAGCAACCCTCTGGGCAGCAACACCGGGGAGCTGTTTTTT. It codes for CASNPLGSNTGELFF.